The 12 T cell receptor beta chains given below trace back to one sample, sequenced in a study of blood T cell repertoires in COVID-19. Using immunoSEQ multiplex PCR, the repertoire was profiled, and TCRdb retains in-frame clones only, with some absent. The table lists about 670,000 clones, over 80% of them singletons, with over 0.2% in the top ten. Sequencing was carried out using peripheral blood. The receptors derive from a young woman with acute or convalescent COVID-19.

The V and J genes are TRBV9 and TRBJ1-2; 7 bases match TRBD1. V was clipped by 4 bases and J by 4 bases; unmatched bases: 13. CDR1 is SGDLS and CDR2 is YYNGEE in the germline V gene. The CDR3 has 16 residues. For the CDR3, the DNA is TGTGCCAGCAGCTTTCGACAGGGTAGTTTCTTCTATGGCTACACCTTC. Residues: CASSFRQGSFFYGYTF.

Comment on this clone: One junction end does not reproduce the germline sequence, and a read error may be involved. CDR3 loop: CASPGQAVTGAFF. The CDR3 DNA reads TGTGCCTCCCCTGGGCAGGCTGTAACTGGAGCTTTCTTT. This chain uses TRBV6-5 with TRBJ1-1, with D unresolved. The CDR3 totals 13 residues. Looked up from germline, CDR1 is MNHEY and CDR2 is SVGAGI.

In the case of this clone: This sample includes further DNA sequences coding for the same CDR3. The chain couples TRBV6-1 to TRBJ1-5, with TRBD1 as a possible D gene (6 bases). V was clipped by 1 base and J by 7 bases, with 11 bases between them. From germline, CDR1 is MNHNS and CDR2 SASEGT. The CDR3 runs to 14 residues. CDR3 loop: CASSEGEGGQPQHF. CDR3 nucleotide sequence: TGTGCCAGCAGTGAAGGGGAGGGGGGACAGCCCCAGCATTTT.

This clone occurred once. The CDR3 DNA reads TGTGCCAGCTCGCCCTTGACAGGGGGTTCTAGGTACGAGCAGTACTTC. Amino acids: CASSPLTGGSRYEQYF. V is TRBV18 and J is TRBJ2-7; 9 bases are a match to TRBD1. J lost 4 bases, V lost 6 bases, and 13 bases had no gene match. Germline lookup yields CDR1 KGHSH and CDR2 LQKENI. The CDR3 has 16 amino acids.

The V gene is TRBV5-4, the J gene TRBJ1-2; unclear D gene. The CDR3 covers 14 residues. Germline V gene data show CDR1 as SGHNT and CDR2 as YYREEE (reference sequence). V was clipped by 0 bases and J by 4 bases, with 10 bases between them. The CDR3 spells CASSLERGSYGYTF. CDR3 DNA: TGTGCCAGCAGCTTGGAACGGGGTTCCTATGGCTACACCTTC.

This chain connects TRBV7-2 to TRBJ2-7; maybe TRBD2 (6 bases). Germline CDR1 is SGHTA and CDR2 is FQGNSA. This CDR3 comprises 17 residues. Trimming left V 4 bases short and J 0 bases short, with 19 bases between. CDR3 loop: CASSSSPPGLFSYEQYF. The CDR3 coding sequence is TGTGCCAGCAGCTCAAGCCCGCCGGGACTCTTCTCCTACGAGCAGTACTTC.

The rearrangement uses TRBV7-9 and TRBJ2-3; TRBD1 agrees at 9 bases. The CDR3 extends over 15 amino acids. The junction had 9 bases not matched to a gene; V was cut back by 10 bases and J by 1 base. CDR1 is SEHNR, CDR2 FQNEAQ, per germline (reference sequence). In DNA, the CDR3 is TGTGCCACCATCGGGGGGACAGGGCGCACAGATACGCAGTATTTT. Encoded protein: CATIGGTGRTDTQYF.

This chain uses TRBV3-1 (or the pseudogene TRBV3-2) with TRBJ1-4; 10 nucleotides line up with TRBD1. CDR3 length: 19 amino acids. V was clipped by 0 bases and J by 0 bases; unmatched bases: 7. From germline, CDR1 is LGHDT and CDR2 YNNKEL (reference sequence). CDR3 sequence (DNA): TGTGCCAGCAGCCAAGATCCACGACAGGGGGCTGCAACTAATGAAAAACTGTTTTTT. Translated, it gives CASSQDPRQGAATNEKLFF.

The rearrangement links TRBV9 to TRBJ2-7; 8 bases are shared with TRBD2. The CDR3 runs to 15 residues. Unmatched junction bases numbered 9, after V lost 4 bases and J lost 3 bases. Germline assignment: CDR1 SGDLS and CDR2 YYNGEE. CDR3 loop: CASSMTGGPIYEQYF. Written as DNA, the CDR3 is TGTGCCAGCAGCATGACGGGGGGGCCAATCTACGAGCAGTACTTC.

V and J are TRBV18 and TRBJ2-7; 9 positions match TRBD1. V lost 6 bases, J lost 1 base, and 13 bases stayed unmatched. CDR3 length: 17 amino acids. Per germline, CDR1 KGHSH and CDR2 LQKENI. As DNA, the CDR3 is TGTGCCAGCTCCCCTAGAGGACAGGGGCGCGAGTCCTACGAGCAGTACTTC. Translation gives CASSPRGQGRESYEQYF.

The V call is TRBV3-1 (or the pseudogene TRBV3-2), the J call TRBJ2-3; D is uncertain. The germline gives CDR1 LGHDT, CDR2 YNNKEL (reference sequence). V was cut by 3 bases and J by 5 bases, with 6 bases left in between. CDR3 length: 12 amino acids. The CDR3 nucleotides are TGTGCCAGCAGCCACTATGGAGATACGCAGTATTTT. As protein: CASSHYGDTQYF.

The V gene is TRBV6-5, the J gene TRBJ1-2, with D perhaps matching TRBD1 (6 bases). Trimming removed 3 bases at V and 2 bases at J, with 10 bases between. Looked up from germline, CDR1 is MNHEY and CDR2 is SVGAGI. This CDR3 spans 14 amino acids. DNA for the CDR3: TGTGCCAGCAGTTATGACAGGCAAAACTATGGCTACACCTTC. It translates to CASSYDRQNYGYTF.